This T cell receptor beta chain was identified during a study of T-cell memory formation after mild COVID-19. General observations from the study: Shrinking CD4+ clones resided mostly in CM and EM, and CD8+ ones in EMRA. Some SARS-CoV-2-responding clones were already detected in memory before infection.

Only a few counts were recorded for this clonotype. Its target is not known. The CDR3 is made up of 16 amino acids. Trimming left V 3 bases short and J 0 bases short, with 15 bases between. CDR1 is SGHRS, CDR2 YFSETQ, per germline. Constant-segment primers were used for 5'RACE, and the resulting TCR alpha and TCR beta cDNA libraries carried sample barcodes and UMIs. A single record per CDR3 protein comes from TCRdb applying MiXCR to the 5' RACE reads. The profile shows 150,000 to 200,000 distinct CDR3 sequences, roughly 17% of them singletons. The clonotype comes from an adult woman who had mild COVID-19 (a few samples of this study predate the infection). Cell type and time point are not known. Sequencing input: PBMCs or a T cell subset sorted from them (not recorded which). This chain joins TRBV5-1 and TRBJ1-1; D is ambiguous. In DNA, the CDR3 is TGCGCCAGCAGCTACGACCCGGCGGGGATGAACACTGAAGCTTTCTTT. Residues: CASSYDPAGMNTEAFF.